The entry that follows covers one TCR beta chain sequence. PCR amplification relied on 60 Vbeta primers (plus 13 Jbeta primers). Method: immunoSEQ multiplex PCR; TCRdb's copy keeps in-frame clones and lacks some. The sample table includes tens of thousands of clones. As for the donors, each was a healthy bone marrow donor. This entry is derived from a study of cytomegalovirus exposure and HLA in healthy donors. Study as a whole: Earlier results showed 90 million to 120 million unique TCR beta sequences derived from some 190 million T cells.

V was trimmed by 6 bases and J by 7 bases, leaving 12 bases between them. Germline CDR1 is MNHEY and CDR2 is SVGAGI. The CDR3 consists of 12 residues. Specimen: PBMCs. This chain links TRBV6-5 with TRBJ1-2; no reliable D call. The source is a woman between 25 and 40 years old in good health and CMV-seronegative. CDR3 sequence reads: CASSGDLAGYTF. DNA of the CDR3: TGTGCCAGCAGCGGCGATTTAGCTGGCTACACCTTC.